Below are 19 T cell receptor beta chains sequenced from a single sample in a study of blood T cell repertoires in COVID-19. Sequencing was performed with immunoSEQ multiplex PCR; in TCRdb, only in-frame clones are kept and a portion is missing. The table records about 340,000 clones, about 90% of them present only once. Sample: peripheral blood. These receptors were taken from a woman aged 18-35 years who had recovered from COVID-19.

V is TRBV2 and J is TRBJ1-1; tentatively, D is TRBD1 (5 bases). There are 14 residues in the CDR3. V lost 3 bases and J lost 6, with 14 bases in between. Germline CDR1 reads SNHLY; CDR2 reads FYNNEI. The CDR3 here is CASSDLRVKAEAFF. Here the CDR3 DNA reads TGTGCCAGCAGTGATCTCAGGGTGAAGGCTGAAGCTTTCTTT.

This rearrangement joins TRBV27 to TRBJ2-1; TRBD2 matches at 9 bases. This CDR3 contains 16 residues. The V gene's germline CDR1 is MNHEY and CDR2 SMNVEV (reference sequence). V shed 4 bases and J 1 base; nucleotides not matched to a gene: 5. The CDR3 DNA follows: TGTGCCAGCAGTTGGCGGGAGGGCCAGTCCTACAATGAGCAGTTCTTC. It is translated as CASSWREGQSYNEQFF.

The rearrangement uses TRBV7-9 and TRBJ1-5; D might be TRBD1 (6 bases). The CDR3 sequence is 15 residues long. CDR1 is SEHNR, CDR2 FQNEAQ, per germline (reference sequence). Trimming removed 5 bases from V and 5 bases from J, with 16 bases in between. The CDR3 coding sequence is TGTGCCAGCAGCCCACGGACAGTTACTTATCAGCCCCAGCATTTT. It yields the protein CASSPRTVTYQPQHF.

This rearrangement joins TRBV28 to TRBJ1-6; no firm D call. Germline loops: CDR1 MDHEN, CDR2 SYDVKM. The CDR3 loop spans 14 amino acids. The V end was cut by 6 bases, the J end by 9 bases, with 15 bases between. The CDR3 sequence is CASSAGPRGSPLHF. The DNA for the CDR3 is TGTGCCAGCAGCGCCGGCCCGCGCGGTTCACCCCTCCACTTT.

The chain couples TRBV7-9 to TRBJ2-7, with TRBD1 identical over 7 bases. The length of the CDR3 is 14 residues. Germline CDR1 reads SEHNR; CDR2 reads FQNEAQ (reference sequence). The V segment lost 5 bases and the J segment 0 bases; nucleotides outside the gene matches: 4. CDR3 DNA: TGTGCCAGCAGCCGGGACAGAAGCTCCTACGAGCAGTACGTC. Translating it yields CASSRDRSSYEQYV.

V is TRBV24-1 and J is TRBJ2-3, with D possibly being TRBD1 (6 bases). Per germline, CDR1 KGHDR and CDR2 SFDVKD. CDR3 length equals 16 residues. Trimming cost V 4 bases and J 0 bases, with 13 bases left between them. This CDR3 reads CATSELDRTSTDTQYF. CDR3 nucleotide sequence: TGTGCCACCAGTGAGCTGGACAGAACGAGCACAGATACGCAGTATTTT.

This clone has a handful of counts. Other DNA sequences of this sample code for an identical CDR3. The gene calls are TRBV30 and TRBJ1-5; 9 nucleotides line up with TRBD1. CDR1 and CDR2 (germline): GTSNPN, SVGIG (reference sequence). Trimming took 1 base from V and 5 from J; bases not matched to a gene: 0. The CDR3 loop spans 13 amino acids. CDR3 coding DNA: TGTGCCTGGAGTGGGGACAGGGATCAGCCCCAGCATTTT. Translating gives CAWSGDRDQPQHF.

The genes are TRBV5-4 and TRBJ2-5; tentatively, D is TRBD1 (7 bases). This CDR3 comprises 17 residues. V lost 0 bases to trimming and J lost 4 bases, with 19 bases between them. Germline-derived CDR1 and CDR2 are SGHNT and YYREEE (reference sequence). CDR3 protein: CASSLAVAGGRGETQYF. In DNA, the CDR3 is TGTGCCAGCAGCTTGGCCGTGGCAGGGGGGCGAGGAGAGACCCAGTACTTC.

This chain uses TRBV19 with TRBJ2-3, with 7 bases matching TRBD2. This CDR3 has 18 amino acids. J was trimmed by 4 bases and V by 3 bases; bases with no gene match: 16. Germline V gene data show CDR1 as LNHDA and CDR2 as SQIVND (reference sequence). CDR3 DNA: TGTGCCAGTAGTATCCTACTGACAAGCGGGGCCTTCGCAGATACGCAGTATTTT. Protein: CASSILLTSGAFADTQYF.

This clone has a single count. The chain employs TRBV4-1 and TRBJ1-1; 9 bases agree with TRBD1. From germline, CDR1 is MGHRA and CDR2 YSYEKL. The junction had 16 bases not matched to a gene; V was cut back by 1 base and J by 1 base. The CDR3 extends over 20 amino acids. CDR3 nucleotides: TGCGCCAGCAGCCAAGTAGTCCGGGACAGGGCAAGGTTCCGGAACACTGAAGCTTTCTTT. Translating gives CASSQVVRDRARFRNTEAFF.

The chain has TRBV7-2 and TRBJ1-5; D is possibly TRBD1 (5 bases). Trimming removed 2 bases from V and 2 bases from J, with 10 bases in between. This CDR3 comprises 15 residues. Germline V gene data show CDR1 as SGHTA and CDR2 as FQGNSA. The CDR3 DNA reads as TGTGCCAGCAGCTTATCTCTAGGGGGCAATCAGCCCCAGCATTTT. Residues: CASSLSLGGNQPQHF.

This chain links TRBV30 with TRBJ1-2; D gene ambiguous. Germline CDR1 and CDR2: GTSNPN and SVGIG (reference sequence). Trimming removed 4 bases at V and 4 bases at J, with 22 bases between. The CDR3 sequence is 16 residues long. The CDR3 protein is CAWNPRLRRSFYGYTF. The DNA for the CDR3 is TGTGCCTGGAACCCCCGACTCCGGCGCTCCTTCTATGGCTACACCTTC.

This clone has a handful of counts. The chain links TRBV7-8 to TRBJ2-1, with TRBD1 as a possible D gene (6 bases). The germline V gene encodes CDR1 SGHVS and CDR2 FQNEAQ. CDR3 length: 15 residues. Trimming removed 5 bases at V and 5 bases at J, with 16 bases between. CDR3 nucleotide sequence: TGTGCCAGCAGCCGCAATAGGGACACACACAATGAGCAGTTCTTC. It yields the protein CASSRNRDTHNEQFF.

V gene TRBV6-2 or TRBV6-3 combines with J gene TRBJ2-2, with D possibly matching TRBD2 (6 bases). Per germline, CDR1 MNHEY and CDR2 SVGEGT. Trimming took 5 bases from V and 5 from J, leaving 9 bases between them. CDR3 length equals 13 residues. The CDR3 spells CASSKTRTGELFF. The CDR3 DNA reads TGTGCCAGCAGTAAGACTAGGACCGGGGAGCTGTTTTTT.

The chain joins TRBV9 to TRBJ1-2; TRBD1 is a possible D gene (6 bases). The CDR3 has 16 amino acids. Trimming took 0 bases from V and 3 from J, leaving 15 bases between them. CDR1 and CDR2 from the germline V gene are SGDLS and YYNGEE. The CDR3 loop is CASSVALDSQHYGYTF. CDR3 DNA sequence: TGTGCCAGCAGCGTAGCCCTGGACAGCCAACACTATGGCTACACCTTC. Variable domain in full (rest from reference TRBV9 and TRBJ1-2): DSGVTQTPKHLITATGQRVTLRCSPRSGDLSVYWYQQSLDQGLQFLIQYYNGEERAKGNILERFSAQQFPDLHSELNLSSLELGDSALYFCASSVALDSQHYGYTFGSGTRLTVV.

DNA for the CDR3: TGCGCCAGCAGTCAAACCCCGGGACAGGGGTTCCACGAGCAGTACGTC. Protein: CASSQTPGQGFHEQYV. The genes are TRBV23-1 and TRBJ2-7; TRBD1 matches at 10 bases. TRBV23-1 is an ORF for which the function is uncertain. V was pared by 2 bases and J by 5 bases, with 9 bases of the junction left unmatched. The CDR3 length is 16 residues.

The V and J genes are TRBV21-1 and TRBJ2-2; TRBD2, as called in the table, went unchecked against the DNA. TRBV21-1 is classified as a pseudogene. CDR3 length equals 16 residues. CDR3 protein: CASTRRRQANTGELFF. The CDR3 region has the DNA TGTGCCAGCACCAGACGGAGGCAGGCGAACACCGGGGAGCTGTTTTTT.

The genes are TRBV1 and TRBJ2-2; the DNA was not compared with TRBD2, the D call given in the table. TRBV1 is termed a pseudogene. This CDR3 is 16 amino acids long. This CDR3 is CTSSQVVGLNTGELFF. The CDR3 region has the DNA TGCACCAGCAGCCAAGTCGTGGGACTTAACACCGGGGAGCTGTTTTTT.

The chain is built from TRBV7-2 and TRBJ1-6; D might be TRBD1 (5 bases). Looked up from germline, CDR1 is SGHTA and CDR2 is FQGNSA. This CDR3 region has 15 residues. V lost 7 bases and J lost 0, with 10 bases in between. CDR3 in amino acids: CASTGQGSYNSPLHF. The CDR3 bases are TGTGCCAGCACCGGGCAGGGCTCCTATAATTCACCCCTCCACTTT.